This T cell receptor (beta chain) was recorded in a study of cytomegalovirus exposure and HLA in healthy donors. The overall study: A preliminary data release comprised tens of millions of unique TCRs obtained from HLA-typed donors.

On this clone itself: Its antigen is as yet unknown.

PCR primers comprised 60 Vbeta and 13 Jbeta primers. Assay used: immunoSEQ multiplex PCR; TCRdb lists only in-frame clones, some missing. The sample lists 150,000 to 200,000 clones; more than 9.5% were seen once. This CDR3 contains 14 residues. From germline, CDR1 is SGHNT and CDR2 YYREEE (reference sequence). V was clipped by 2 bases and J by 2 bases, with 8 bases between them. Whole-study results and caveats: In a later analysis, a genetic analysis reported fewer productive-TCR N-insertions in an Asian-associated ancestry cluster than the cohort average.

The sequenced sample was PBMCs. This receptor was taken from a man aged 50-59 years in good health and CMV-seropositive. The rearrangement uses TRBV5-4 and TRBJ1-3; TRBD1 is a possible D gene (6 bases). CDR3 residues: CASSLQGPGNTIYF. The DNA for the CDR3 is TGTGCCAGCAGCTTACAGGGTCCTGGAAACACCATATATTTT.